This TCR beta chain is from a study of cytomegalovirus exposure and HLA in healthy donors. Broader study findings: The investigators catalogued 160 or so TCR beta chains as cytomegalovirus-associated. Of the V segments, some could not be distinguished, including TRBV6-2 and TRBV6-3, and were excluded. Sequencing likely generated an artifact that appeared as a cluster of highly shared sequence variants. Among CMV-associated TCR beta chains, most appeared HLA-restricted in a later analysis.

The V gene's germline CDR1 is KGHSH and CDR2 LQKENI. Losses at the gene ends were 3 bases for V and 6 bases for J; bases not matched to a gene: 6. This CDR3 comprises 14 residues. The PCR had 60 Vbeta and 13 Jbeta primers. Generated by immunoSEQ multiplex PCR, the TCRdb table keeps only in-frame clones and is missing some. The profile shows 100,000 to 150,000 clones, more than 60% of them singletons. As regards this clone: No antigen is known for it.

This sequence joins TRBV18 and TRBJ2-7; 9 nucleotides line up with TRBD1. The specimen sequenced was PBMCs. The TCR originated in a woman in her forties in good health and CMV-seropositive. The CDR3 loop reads CASSPSGTGSEQYF. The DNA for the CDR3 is TGTGCCAGCTCACCTTCCGGGACAGGGTCCGAGCAGTACTTC.